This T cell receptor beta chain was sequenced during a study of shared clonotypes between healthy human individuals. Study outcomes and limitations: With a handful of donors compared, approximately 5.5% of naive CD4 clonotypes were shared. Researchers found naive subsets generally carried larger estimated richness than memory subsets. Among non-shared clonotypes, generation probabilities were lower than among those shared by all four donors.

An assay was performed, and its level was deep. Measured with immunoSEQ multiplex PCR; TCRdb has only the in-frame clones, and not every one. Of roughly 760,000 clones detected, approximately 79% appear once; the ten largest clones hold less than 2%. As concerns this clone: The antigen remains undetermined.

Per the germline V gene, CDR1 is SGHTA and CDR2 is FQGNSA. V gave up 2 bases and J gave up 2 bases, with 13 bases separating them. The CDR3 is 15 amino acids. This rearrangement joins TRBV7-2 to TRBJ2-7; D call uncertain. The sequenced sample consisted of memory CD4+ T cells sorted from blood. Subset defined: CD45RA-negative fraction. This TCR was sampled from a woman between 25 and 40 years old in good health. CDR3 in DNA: TGTGCCAGCAGCTTATCTGCGCAGTCTCCCTACGAGCAGTACTTC. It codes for CASSLSAQSPYEQYF.